This T cell receptor beta chain was recorded in a study of blood T cells in healthy people across ages (dated by TCRdb to between 2015 and 2017). For the wider study: In model experiments, template switching captured roughly one uniquely barcoded TCR beta cDNA molecule for every two T cells. Using deep sequencing normalized with unique cDNA molecular identifiers, the study measured how TCR beta repertoire diversity changes with age. The donors were split into four age groups: young (average about 15 years), middle-aged (39), aged (more than 60) and long-lived (under 90). To avoid experimental bias, donors of different ages were randomly spread across the sequencing lanes. Two additional independent replicas of 1 million unique cDNA reads from the same blood draw were analyzed for two donors (one aged 18 to 29 and one aged 80 or older). What the authors observed across the whole study: Compared with the aged group, the long-lived group had more naive CD4+ T cells, fewer expanded clones and increased TCR diversity, suggesting age selection. The percentage of naive T cells measured by flow cytometry correlated strongly with observed TCR beta diversity. As age increased, observed TCR beta diversity per million T cells dropped in a roughly linear way, and a significant reduction was already evident by age around 41. Because profiling used bulk unsorted PBMCs, naive and antigen-experienced compartments could not be compared conclusively. The CMV infection status of donors was not known, potentially confounding age-related changes in expanded clonotypes. Total diversity estimates from one million sequenced T cells were considered lower bounds and underestimates.

This clonotype was observed at least ten times. Its antigen target is currently unknown. No base quality values were provided; no much bigger clone lies one nucleotide off. Systemically healthy Caucasian individuals from Russia, around 38 in total and aged roughly 6 to 100 years, were included as donors. Each donor gave approximately 9.3 milliliters of peripheral blood, collected into EDTA-treated Vacutainer tubes. PBMCs were isolated by Ficoll-Paque density-gradient centrifugation, with at least 7 million obtained per sample. Total RNA was extracted from PBMCs with Trizol reagent, with at least 5 micrograms obtained per sample. The percentages of naive CD45RAhigh/CD27high T cells were determined by flow cytometry on a PBMC aliquot from every donor. The library was generated by 5' RACE. Reads for this sample came from an Illumina HiSeq 2500. The second PCR ran for about 7 to 11 cycles and used a J-beta primer mix along with a sample-barcoded 5' primer. Each TCR beta cDNA molecule received a unique molecular identifier from a template-switch 5' adaptor carrying 12 random nucleotides. Each sample yielded at least 2.5 million CDR3-containing paired-end reads. The Mint cDNA synthesis kit, primed by a TRBC-specific oligonucleotide, was used to synthesize first-strand cDNA from all RNA. After uracil-DNA glycosylase treatment, a first 18-cycle PCR used universal primers M1SS and BC2_uni_R on all cDNA. Regarding the original processing steps: Normalization of each sample was performed by random selection of 1 million high-quality reads, each carrying a distinct molecular identifier. Instead of being binned into consensus sequences, reads with shared molecular identifiers were discarded. MiTCR, set to a Q25 quality threshold and the strictest error-elimination algorithm, was used for CDR3 identification, clonotype clustering and error correction. A nonparametric unseen species model with Euler transformation was used to estimate lower-bound total TCR beta diversity. Clones were called with MiXCR by TCRdb after fastp trimmed the public reads at Q25, and only in-frame beta chains were retained. Merged by CDR3 protein, the rows form single entries marked with the most common genes and DNA. None of the V and J calls come from the authors' own analysis; TCRdb made them. The sample includes about 1.4 million distinct CDR3 sequences, with approximately 63% observed a single time. The ten largest clones add up to over 5% of the sample.

The germline V gene sets CDR1 to SGHRS and CDR2 to YFSETQ. Between the V and J ends, shortened by 2 bases and 8 bases respectively, the junction contains 14 bases. The CDR3 has 14 amino acids, counting the end cysteine and phenylalanine. Just the 42-base CDR3 DNA is kept, in frame starting at base 1. This receptor was taken from a man younger than 35 in good health. The sample consisted of blood. The sequence is built from TRBV5-1 and TRBJ2-1; the D segment cannot be called with confidence. The CDR3 amino acid sequence is: CASSFMDRLDEQFF. The DNA sequence is given as TGCGCCAGCAGCTTTATGGACCGTCTTGATGAGCAGTTCTTC. The full variable domain, with segments outside the CDR3 supplied by the reference TRBV5-1 and TRBJ2-1 proteins, appears as KAGVTQTPRYLIKTRGQQVTLSCSPISGHRSVSWYQQTPGQGLQFLFEYFSETQRNKGNFPGRFSGRQFSNSRSEMNVSTLELGDSALYLCASSFMDRLDEQFFGPGTRLTVL.